This TCR beta chain was captured in a study of shared clonotypes between healthy human individuals. The V and J ends lost 6 bases and 4 bases respectively, with 13 bases between them. Germline values: CDR1 SGHRS, CDR2 YFSETQ. The CDR3 has 14 residues. Assay: immunoSEQ multiplex PCR; the TCRdb copy retains only in-frame clones and omits some. This sample has approximately 1,000,000 clones, with approximately 80% found just once. Splitting of CD4+ cells produced CD45RA+ naive and CD45RA-negative memory subsets. The sequenced sample was memory CD4+ T cells from PBMCs. Subset: CD45RA-negative fraction. This sequence was found in a young man in good health. Some clones in this sample may be carry-over from other donors' samples. This sequence joins TRBV5-1 and TRBJ2-2; maybe TRBD2 (6 bases). CDR3 nucleotides: TGCGCCAGCACCGTCGGGGGACCCACCGGGGAGCTGTTTTTT. Translation gives CASTVGGPTGELFF.